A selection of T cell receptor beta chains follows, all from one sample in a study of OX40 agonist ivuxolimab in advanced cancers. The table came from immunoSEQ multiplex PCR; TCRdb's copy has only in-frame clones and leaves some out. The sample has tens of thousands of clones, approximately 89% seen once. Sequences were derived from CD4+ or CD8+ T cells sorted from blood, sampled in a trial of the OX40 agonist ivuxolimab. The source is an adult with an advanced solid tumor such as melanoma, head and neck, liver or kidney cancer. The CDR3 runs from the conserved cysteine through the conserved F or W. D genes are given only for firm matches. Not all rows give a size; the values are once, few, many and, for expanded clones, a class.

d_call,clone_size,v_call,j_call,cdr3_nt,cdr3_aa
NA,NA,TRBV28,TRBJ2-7,TGTGCCAGCGATGGTAGTCACGAGCAGTACTTC,CASDGSHEQYF
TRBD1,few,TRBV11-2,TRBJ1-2,TGTGCCAGCAGCTTATTCCCGGTCTCCCCGACAGGACAGGGATCCTACACCTTC,CASSLFPVSPTGQGSYTF
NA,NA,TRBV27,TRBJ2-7,TGTGCCAGCAGGGAAACAGGCCTTTACTTCTACGAGCAGTACTTC,CASRETGLYFYEQYF
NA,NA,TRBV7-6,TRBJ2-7,TGTGCCAGCAGCTCCCAAATCAGTTCCTACGAGCAGTACTTC,CASSSQISSYEQYF
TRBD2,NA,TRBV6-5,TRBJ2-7,TGTGCCAGCAGGCCGGGACTAGCCCCCTACGAGCAGTACTTC,CASRPGLAPYEQYF
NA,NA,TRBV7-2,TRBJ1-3,TGTGCCAGCAGCTTCCCGGGGCTCTCTGGAAACACCATATATTTT,CASSFPGLSGNTIYF
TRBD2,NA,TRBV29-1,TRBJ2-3,TGCAGCGCCATCAGGGGACTAGCGGGAGACACAGATACGCAGTATTTT,CSAIRGLAGDTDTQYF
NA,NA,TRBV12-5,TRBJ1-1,TGTGCTAGTGGCTCATTGGGGGCTGCTGAAGCTTTCTTT,CASGSLGAAEAFF
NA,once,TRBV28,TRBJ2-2,TGTGCCAGCACCGGGCCGCGACTTGAGACCGGGGAGCTGTTTTTT,CASTGPRLETGELFF
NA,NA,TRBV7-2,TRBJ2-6,TGTGCCAGCAGCTTATTTGGTTCTTCTGGGGCCAACGTCCTGACTTTC,CASSLFGSSGANVLTF
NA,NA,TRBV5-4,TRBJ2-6,TGTGCCAGCAGCTTGGGAGGGGGCTCTGGGGCCAACGTCCTGACTTTC,CASSLGGGSGANVLTF
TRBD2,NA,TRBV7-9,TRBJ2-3,TGTGCCAGCAGCTTAGCTAGCGGGGTAGCAGATACGCAGTATTTT,CASSLASGVADTQYF
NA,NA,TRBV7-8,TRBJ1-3,TGTGCCAGCAGCGTGTTCTTCTCCTCTGGAAACACCATATATTTT,CASSVFFSSGNTIYF
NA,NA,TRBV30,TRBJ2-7,TGTGCCTGGGCGGGGATCTACGAGCAGTACTTC,CAWAGIYEQYF
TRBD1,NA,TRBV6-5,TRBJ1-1,TGTGCCAGCAGTTACATCGGGACAGGGCCATCGACTGAAGCTTTCTTT,CASSYIGTGPSTEAFF
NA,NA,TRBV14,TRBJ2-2,TGTGCCAGCAGCCTTATTAGGAGCACCGGGGAGCTGTTTTTT,CASSLIRSTGELFF
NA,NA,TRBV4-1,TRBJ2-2,TGCGCCAGCAGCCAAGATACGATCACCGGGGAGCTGTTTTTT,CASSQDTITGELFF
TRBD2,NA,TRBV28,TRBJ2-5,TGTGCCAGCAGCTTCGGACTAGCGGGAGGGCCGGGGATGGCCCAGTACTTC,CASSFGLAGGPGMAQYF
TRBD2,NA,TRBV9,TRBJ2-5,TGTGCCAGCAGCCCGGGGGGGATTTACCAAGAGACCCAGTACTTC,CASSPGGIYQETQYF
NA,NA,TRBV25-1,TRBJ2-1,TGTGCCGTAGTAGGGGACTCCTACAATGAGCAGTTCTTC,CAVVGDSYNEQFF
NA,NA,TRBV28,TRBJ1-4,TGTGCCAGCAGTTTATGGGGGTTGGAACTGTTTTTT,CASSLWGLELFF